Included here is one T cell receptor beta chain sequence, with context. The sample belongs to a study of blood T cell repertoires in COVID-19. In the study overall: The origin of the acute and convalescent COVID-19 samples was the United States, Italy and Spain. PBMCs, B-cell-depleted T cells, or T cells were the source of the cDNA or gDNA that made up the material.

Per the original methods: Amplification with reference gene primers provided the estimates of nucleated cell counts. TCRdb keeps only in-frame clones here, not all; method: immunoSEQ multiplex PCR. Clone size and the V and J calls come from that table; the DNA yielded D and trimming. The data show around 300,000 clones, about nine tenths seen once. The CDR3 sequence is 14 residues long. Germline CDR1 LGHNT, CDR2 FRNRAP. V was cut by 9 bases and J by 9 bases, with 24 bases left in between. The material sequenced was peripheral blood. This rearrangement joins TRBV12-5 to TRBJ2-7; D call uncertain. This TCR came from a woman aged 40 to 49 who had recovered from COVID-19. CDR3 sequence reads: CASAFLAPRDGQYF. CDR3 sequence (DNA): TGTGCTAGCGCCTTCTTAGCCCCTCGAGACGGGCAGTACTTC.